These 25 T cell receptor beta chains were all obtained from the same sample, sequenced in a study of OX40 agonist ivuxolimab in advanced cancers. Profiled with immunoSEQ multiplex PCR; TCRdb holds only in-frame clones, not every one. Of about 80,000 clones listed, 88% are singletons. The specimen was CD4+ or CD8+ T cells sorted from blood, collected in a trial of the OX40 agonist ivuxolimab. Every receptor here comes from an adult with an advanced solid tumor such as melanoma, head and neck, liver or kidney cancer.

The chain has TRBV5-1 and TRBJ1-4; 8 bases are shared with TRBD1. Losses at the gene ends were 1 base for V and 3 bases for J; bases not matched to a gene: 5. CDR1 and CDR2 from the germline V gene are SGHRS and YFSETQ. This CDR3 spans 16 amino acids. CDR3 in amino acids: CASSLQGAGANEKLFF. The CDR3 nucleotides are TGCGCCAGCAGCTTGCAGGGGGCAGGGGCTAATGAAAAACTGTTTTTT.

The gene calls are TRBV6-5 and TRBJ1-6; D is ambiguous. Germline CDR1 MNHEY, CDR2 SVGAGI. The CDR3 spans 15 residues. Trimming took 2 bases from V and 8 from J, leaving 13 bases between them. The CDR3 region is CASSYDPGVDSPLHF. DNA for the CDR3: TGTGCCAGCAGTTACGACCCGGGAGTTGATTCACCCCTCCACTTT.

The J gene is TRBJ2-7, the V gene TRBV18, with a possible D match to TRBD2 (5 bases). Germline CDR1 KGHSH, CDR2 LQKENI. CDR3 length: 11 amino acids. Trimming cost V 8 bases and J 5 bases, with 10 bases left between them. The CDR3, as DNA: TGTGCCAGCCGTCTGGAGGACGAGCAGTACTTC. This translates into CASRLEDEQYF. Full variable domain (remainder filled in from reference TRBV18 and TRBJ2-7): NAGVMQNPRHLVRRRGQEARLRCSPMKGHSHVYWYRQLPEEGLKFMVYLQKENIIDESGMPKERFSAEFPKEGPSILRIQQVVRGDSAAYFCASRLEDEQYFGPGTRLTVT.

As regards this clone: Other nucleotide sequences from this sample produce the same CDR3. The rearrangement joins TRBV6-1 to TRBJ1-3; no clear D gene. The CDR3 runs to 11 residues. Deletions cut 2 bases from V and 5 bases from J, with 1 base between. CDR1 and CDR2 (germline): MNHNS, SASEGT. CDR3 protein: CASSERNTIYF. CDR3 sequence (DNA): TGTGCCAGCAGTGAAAGAAACACCATATATTTT.

The rearrangement links TRBV6-5 to TRBJ2-7; TRBD2 matches at 10 bases. The CDR3 totals 15 residues. V shed 7 bases, J shed 0 bases, and the junction held 6 bases outside the gene matches. Germline-derived CDR1 and CDR2 are MNHEY and SVGAGI. CDR3 coding DNA: TGTGCCAGCACCCCGAGCGGGGGGGACTCCTACGAGCAGTACTTC. This codes for CASTPSGGDSYEQYF.

V gene TRBV28 combines with J gene TRBJ1-4; unclear D gene. Deletions cut 1 base from V and 0 bases from J, with 6 bases between. CDR1 is MDHEN and CDR2 is SYDVKM in the germline V gene. This CDR3 is 15 amino acids long. The CDR3 DNA sequence: TGTGCCAGCAGTTTATTCGGGGCAACTAATGAAAAACTGTTTTTT. This translates into CASSLFGATNEKLFF.

The CDR3 is CSASGPSEQYF. CDR3 nucleotide sequence: TGCAGTGCTAGTGGCCCCTCCGAGCAGTACTTC. The rearrangement links TRBV20-1 to TRBJ2-7; D gene unclear. Trimming removed 3 bases from V and 6 bases from J, with 9 bases in between. The CDR3 sequence is 11 residues long. The germline gives CDR1 DFQATT, CDR2 SNEGSKA (reference sequence).

This rearrangement joins TRBV7-8 to TRBJ1-1; no clear D gene. CDR3 size: 15 residues. Germline V lookup: CDR1 SGHVS, CDR2 FQNEAQ. V was shortened by 3 bases and J by 0 bases, with 11 bases between the two germline ends. CDR3 amino acids: CASSLGRLMNTEAFF. CDR3 DNA sequence: TGTGCCAGCAGCTTGGGCAGACTGATGAACACTGAAGCTTTCTTT.

The V call is TRBV6-1, the J call TRBJ2-5; 7 bases match TRBD1. Trimming at V came to 6 bases and at J to 2 bases, leaving 9 bases not matched to a gene. The CDR3 is made up of 15 amino acids. Germline V CDR1 and CDR2: MNHNS, SASEGT. The DNA for the CDR3 is TGTGCCAGCAGCAGGGGGTTTGGGAATCAAGAGACCCAGTACTTC. It specifies CASSRGFGNQETQYF.

V gene TRBV18 combines with J gene TRBJ2-7; 8 bases match TRBD1. From germline, CDR1 is KGHSH and CDR2 LQKENI. V dropped 3 bases and J dropped 6; count of bases not matched to a gene: 13. The CDR3 consists of 16 residues. CDR3 nucleotides: TGTGCCAGCTCACCGGTTTTTCGGACAGGGAGAAGCGAGCAGTACTTC. Translating gives CASSPVFRTGRSEQYF. Supplemented by reference TRBV18 and TRBJ2-7, the full variable domain reads NAGVMQNPRHLVRRRGQEARLRCSPMKGHSHVYWYRQLPEEGLKFMVYLQKENIIDESGMPKERFSAEFPKEGPSILRIQQVVRGDSAAYFCASSPVFRTGRSEQYFGPGTRLTVT.

The chain employs TRBV14 and TRBJ2-3, with TRBD2 as a possible D gene (5 bases). V gave up 2 bases and J gave up 2 bases, with 11 bases separating them. From germline, CDR1 is SGHDN and CDR2 FVKESK. This CDR3 region has 15 residues. The CDR3 here is CASSQLTGITDTQYF. DNA of the CDR3: TGTGCCAGCAGCCAACTTACGGGGATCACAGATACGCAGTATTTT.

The chain links TRBV7-9 to TRBJ1-1, with a tentative D call TRBD1 (5 bases). Germline loops: CDR1 SEHNR, CDR2 FQNEAQ (reference sequence). V was cut by 2 bases and J by 0 bases, with 7 bases left in between. The CDR3 runs to 14 residues. Here the CDR3 reads CASSLKQVNTEAFF. The CDR3 nucleotides read TGTGCCAGCAGCTTAAAACAGGTGAACACTGAAGCTTTCTTT. Full variable domain (remainder filled in from reference TRBV7-9 and TRBJ1-1): DTGVSQNPRHKITKRGQNVTFRCDPISEHNRLYWYRQTLGQGPEFLTYFQNEAQLEKSRLLSDRFSAERPKGSFSTLEIQRTEQGDSAMYLCASSLKQVNTEAFFGQGTRLTVV.

The CDR3 DNA is TGCGCCAGCAGCCAAGGGACCCTAGACATTCAGTACTTC. Translating gives CASSQGTLDIQYF. The chain combines TRBV4-3 with TRBJ2-4; D not certain. This CDR3 has 13 amino acids. Per germline, CDR1 LGHNA and CDR2 YSLEER. V lost 1 base to trimming and J lost 8 bases, with 9 bases between them.

This clone has a handful of counts. The missing conserved phenylalanine or tryptophan at the end of this CDR3 makes a read error likely. This rearrangement joins TRBV27 to TRBJ1-6; D not resolved. Trimming shortened V by 5 bases and J by 8 bases, and 10 bases separated the two germline ends. The CDR3 spans 13 residues. Germline V lookup: CDR1 MNHEY, CDR2 SMNVEV (reference sequence). This CDR3 reads CASSPRTDSPLHL. CDR3 coding DNA: TGTGCCAGCAGTCCTCGGACGGATTCACCCCTCCACCTT.

The chain combines TRBV9 with TRBJ2-7; TRBD2 might be the D (7 bases). Germline assignment: CDR1 SGDLS and CDR2 YYNGEE. V lost 4 bases and J lost 2, with 19 bases in between. CDR3 size: 16 residues. The CDR3 coding sequence is TGTGCCAGCAGCCCCTGGGGGGGGGCTTCAACCTACGAGCAGTACTTC. Amino acid sequence: CASSPWGGASTYEQYF.

Only a few counts were recorded for this clone. The chain links TRBV5-1 to TRBJ1-3, with D possibly matching TRBD1 (5 bases). This CDR3 has 15 amino acids. The ends were cut back, 7 bases at V and 1 base at J, with 15 bases in the middle. CDR1 and CDR2 from the germline V gene are SGHRS and YFSETQ. The CDR3 sequence is CASRLVPGSGNTIYF. CDR3 nucleotide sequence: TGCGCCAGCCGGTTGGTGCCAGGGTCTGGAAACACCATATATTTT.

The chain uses TRBV5-1 and TRBJ1-2; 8 nucleotides agree with TRBD1. Germline loops: CDR1 SGHRS, CDR2 YFSETQ. V was clipped by 4 bases and J by 2 bases; unmatched bases: 10. The CDR3 contains 16 residues. The CDR3 loop is CASSMYGTGPNYGYTF. In DNA, the CDR3 is TGCGCCAGCAGCATGTACGGGACAGGACCGAACTATGGCTACACCTTC.

The V call is TRBV6-1, the J call TRBJ2-3; D may be TRBD1 or TRBD2 (5 bases each). This CDR3 is 13 amino acids long. V was shortened by 11 bases and J by 0 bases, with 12 bases between the two germline ends. Germline lookup yields CDR1 MNHNS and CDR2 SASEGT. This chain's CDR3 is CAATRDSTDTQYF. The CDR3 coding sequence is TGTGCCGCAACCCGGGACAGCACAGATACGCAGTATTTT.

The V call is TRBV6-6, the J call TRBJ1-6; D possibly corresponds to TRBD1 (5 bases). The CDR3 sequence is 15 residues long. CDR1 is MNHNY and CDR2 is SVGAGI in the germline V gene (reference sequence). Trimming left V 7 bases short and J 0 bases short, with 10 bases between. DNA for the CDR3: TGTGCCAGCACCCAGGGAAGCTCCTATAATTCACCCCTCCACTTT. Residues: CASTQGSSYNSPLHF.

This chain joins TRBV7-6 and TRBJ2-1; D may be TRBD1 (6 bases). The CDR3 has 13 residues. CDR1 is SGHVS, CDR2 FNYEAQ, per germline. V shed 5 bases and J shed 7 bases, with 12 bases lying between them. The CDR3 coding sequence is TGTGCCAGCAGCACCGACAGGAAGAATGAGCAGTTCTTC. Protein: CASSTDRKNEQFF.

The rearrangement uses TRBV7-9 and TRBJ1-2; TRBD1 is a possible D gene (6 bases). Per germline, CDR1 SEHNR and CDR2 FQNEAQ (reference sequence). The CDR3 has 12 residues. V lost 5 bases to trimming and J lost 6 bases, with 10 bases between them. CDR3 residues: CASSAQGHGYTF. The CDR3 region has the DNA TGTGCCAGCAGCGCACAGGGACATGGCTACACCTTC.

This chain joins TRBV5-1 and TRBJ2-6; D unclear. V shed 3 bases and J shed 4 bases, with 5 bases lying between them. This CDR3 spans 13 amino acids. From germline, CDR1 is SGHRS and CDR2 YFSETQ. The CDR3 spells CASSSEGANVLTF. CDR3 sequence (DNA): TGCGCCAGCAGCTCTGAAGGGGCCAACGTCCTGACTTTC.

The chain links TRBV6-5 to TRBJ1-1; maybe TRBD1 (6 bases). CDR3 size: 15 residues. Trimming shortened V by 5 bases and J by 5 bases, and 18 bases separated the two germline ends. Per germline, CDR1 MNHEY and CDR2 SVGAGI. CDR3 DNA sequence: TGTGCCAGCAGTACCAGGGGCCGCGGGAGTACTGAAGCTTTCTTT. Encoded protein: CASSTRGRGSTEAFF.

The V gene is TRBV11-2, the J gene TRBJ2-2, with D perhaps matching TRBD1 or TRBD2 (6 bases each). V gave up 4 bases and J gave up 2 bases, with 14 bases separating them. CDR3 length equals 16 residues. Germline V gene data show CDR1 as SGHAT and CDR2 as FQNNGV. The CDR3 DNA sequence: TGTGCCAGCAGCTGGGGGGCCGGACTTAACACCGGGGAGCTGTTTTTT. Its translation: CASSWGAGLNTGELFF.

The rearrangement uses TRBV18 and TRBJ2-7; D may be TRBD1 or TRBD2 (5 bases each). This CDR3 has 15 amino acids. The V and J ends lost 5 bases and 6 bases respectively, with 20 bases between them. The germline V gene has CDR1 KGHSH and CDR2 LQKENI. CDR3 in DNA: TGTGCCAGCTCATCTCTCTCCGGGGCAACGGGCGAGCAGTACTTC. Translated, it gives CASSSLSGATGEQYF.